Listed here is a single TCR beta chain. This specimen comes from a study of shared clonotypes between healthy human individuals. This CDR3 has 16 residues. Losses at the gene ends were 3 bases for V and 9 bases for J; bases not matched to a gene: 12. Germline V gene data show CDR1 as MNHEY and CDR2 as SMNVEV (reference sequence). Repertoires were generated with immunoSEQ multiplex PCR, while TCRdb's copy carries only in-frame clones and drops some. The profile shows under 1,900,000 clones, roughly 98.5% of them singletons. This TCR came from a man aged 25-45 years in good health. Sequences were obtained from naive CD4+ T cells sorted from blood. Subset noted: CD45RA+ positively selected. This chain uses TRBV27 with TRBJ2-1, with 9 positions matching TRBD1. The CDR3 DNA reads as TGTGCCAGCAGTTTCCAACCGGGACAGGGCATTGGTGAGCAGTTCTTC. It encodes CASSFQPGQGIGEQFF.